This TCR beta chain appears in the sequencing data of a study of CXCR3-negative and CXCR3-positive naive CD8 T cells. Study results and caveats: Memory cells diverged, while naive CXCR3-positive and CXCR3-negative cells had similar TRBV-TRBJ usage. Freshly isolated PBMCs were used in most assays, given partial CXCR3 loss after freezing. Both of the naive subsets showed about the same high diversity, but memory CD8+ cells had much less. TCR interaction strength was inferred from TRB CDR3 physicochemistry, as CD5 matched across naive subsets.

The TRB cDNA libraries were prepared by 5' RACE with UMI labels. One entry per CDR3 protein, without DNA, is what TCRdb gives after re-calling the 5' RACE reads. This specimen shows about 38,000 distinct CDR3 sequences; the ten leading clones hold roughly 15%. As concerns this clonotype: Its antigen is currently unknown.

The germline V gene encodes CDR1 DFQATT and CDR2 SNEGSKA (reference sequence). CDR3 length equals 15 residues. The gene calls are TRBV20-1 and TRBJ2-5; TCRdb indicates TRBD2, and absent DNA this call remains unverified. The receptor's source is a human donor in good health. Some clones in this sample may be carry-over from other donors' samples. The sequenced material came from memory CD8+ T cells from blood. Here the CDR3 reads CSARPLAGGEGTQYF.